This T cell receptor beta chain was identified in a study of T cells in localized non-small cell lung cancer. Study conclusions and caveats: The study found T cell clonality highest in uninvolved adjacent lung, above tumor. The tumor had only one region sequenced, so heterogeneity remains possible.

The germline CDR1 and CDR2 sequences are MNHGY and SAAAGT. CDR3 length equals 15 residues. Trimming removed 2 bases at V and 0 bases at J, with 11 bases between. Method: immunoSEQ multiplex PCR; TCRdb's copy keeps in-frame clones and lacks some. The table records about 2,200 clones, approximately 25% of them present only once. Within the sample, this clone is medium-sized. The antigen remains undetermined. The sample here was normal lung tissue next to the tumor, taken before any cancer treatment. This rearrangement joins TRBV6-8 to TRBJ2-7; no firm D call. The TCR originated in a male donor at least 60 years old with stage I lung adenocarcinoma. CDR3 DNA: TGTGCCAGCAGTTACCTCTCACCCAACTCCTACGAGCAGTACTTC. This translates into CASSYLSPNSYEQYF.